The present entry profiles one T cell receptor beta chain with its context. As yet, its antigen is unknown. Deep was the level used in running the assay. In replicate PCRs of sorted subsets, roughly 200 ng DNA, approximately 28,000 T cell genomes, was used. Here immunoSEQ multiplex PCR was the method, and the copy in TCRdb shows in-frame clones only, minus some. The table lists more than 2 million clones, approximately 94% of them singletons. CD45RO-negative cells were positively selected for CCR7, leaving out terminally differentiated effector memory CD45RA+ cells. The data derive from a study of shared clonotypes between healthy human individuals. Study at large: The study used three CD4 naive, three CD4 memory, two CD8 naive and one CD8 memory plate per donor.

V was trimmed by 1 base and J by 0 bases, leaving 7 bases between them. Germline CDR1 is SGHTA and CDR2 is FQGNSA. The CDR3 consists of 15 residues. Study-wide points: Generation probability values for non-shared clonotypes were lower than those for clonotypes shared by all four donors.

The TCR was taken from a man aged 18 to 35 in good health. This chain links TRBV7-2 with TRBJ2-1; the D gene could be TRBD1 or TRBD2 (5 bases each). The sample taken for sequencing was naive CD8+ T cells sorted from blood. The CDR3: CASSLEGSSYNEQFF. The DNA of the CDR3 is TGTGCCAGCAGCTTAGAGGGGAGCTCCTACAATGAGCAGTTCTTC.